This T cell receptor (beta chain) was observed in a study of identical twins (dated by TCRdb to 2016 to 2018). General notes on the study: To test whether fetal clonotypes persist, this study deep-sequenced TCR alpha and beta repertoires from monozygotic twins, from unrelated adults of various ages, and from cord blood. To rule out contamination, the twin experiments were replicated at different times with different library preparation protocols. What the work shows at the level of the full study, not this receptor alone: Invariant T cells such as MAIT and iNKT could partly confound zero-insertion analyses, although diverse VJ usage argued against such confounding for most clonotypes. Fewer insertions were carried by abundant cord blood beta clonotypes; a weaker similar trend was observed in young adult naive repertoires, while no such trend was observed in memory repertoires. Compared with coincidental sharing between unrelated individuals, out-of-frame TCR alpha sequences shared between twins showed an excess of sequences with low generation probability. The excess sharing between twins in beta out-of-frame sequences was weaker because fewer shared sequences reduced the signal-to-noise ratio. In monozygotic twins, recombination models systematically underestimated out-of-frame TCR alpha sharing, but the models matched the sharing seen between unrelated individuals. Because the same donors could not be followed over many years, conclusions were based on cross-sectional statistical analysis.

Worth noting for this clonotype: Its antigen is still unknown. Base qualities are not recorded, but no much larger clone differs from it by a single base.

From its cysteine to its phenylalanine, the CDR3 spans 15 amino acids. Only CDR3 DNA is held: 45 bases, read in frame from base 1. Germline trimming amounts to 4 bases on V and 0 bases on J, with 1 as the count of junction bases outside the gene matches. CDR1 and CDR2, per the germline V gene (reference sequence), are LNHNV and YYDKDF. The library relied on 5' RACE. Sequencer: Illumina HiSeq 2000. A universal primer binding site was introduced by template switching, and a unique molecular identifier was present in the final cDNA, enabling accurate counting of TCR cDNA molecules. Specific primers in the conserved constant-segment region were used to synthesize first-strand cDNA for TCR alpha and beta chains. To control for contamination, each cDNA library was double barcoded with a SMART-Mk sample barcode plus Illumina barcodes. TruSeq adapter sequences and Illumina sample barcodes were added in two successive PCR steps. TCR alpha and beta cDNA libraries were sequenced on the Illumina HiSeq platform with custom primers. In the authors' own workflow: Raw reads were processed with MiGEC to extract unique molecular identifiers, and MiXCR was used to determine CDR3 positions. Recombination models were inferred per individual with the repgenHMM and IGoR tools using an EM algorithm. The analysis of shared clonotypes was done with the tcR package in R, with sharing normalized by the product of cloneset sizes. To study raw recombination without the effects of thymic and clonal selection, out-of-frame nonproductive sequences were analyzed. Using fastp at Q25 and MiXCR, TCRdb reprocessed the public reads and kept productive beta chains. When rows share a CDR3 protein, they turn into one entry using the most common DNA and genes. TCRdb assigned the V and J calls; the authors' analysis was not used. In all, the sample holds about 530,000 distinct CDR3 sequences, and 20% to 25% of those were seen once. The biggest ten clones account for 0.48% of the sample.

Every donor was a healthy Caucasian. The twin cohort comprised three pairs of female monozygotic twins, all aged roughly 18 to 30 years. Positive isolation kits from Invitrogen were used to isolate CD4+ and CD8+ T cell populations. A further study also used this sample, focusing on yellow fever vaccine responses in identical twins. Taken from the second paper: The authors reported that the T cell response to vaccination in identical twins appeared partly convergent and partly personalized. In the study, vaccine-responding T cell clones were precisely tracked in identical twins.

The sequencing sample was made of CD4+ T cells sorted from blood. The sequence joins TRBV15 to TRBJ2-1, with 9 middle bases fitting TRBD1. The TCR comes from a young woman in good health. The nucleotide sequence reads TGTGCCACCAGCAAGGGACAGGGCTCCTACAATGAGCAGTTCTTC. Its product reads: CATSKGQGSYNEQFF.